This TCR beta chain appears in the sequencing data of a study of Graves' ophthalmopathy and Graves' hyperthyroidism. Study-level information: Peripheral blood collection took place at initial diagnosis, before any treatment.

Trimming removed 0 bases at V and 6 bases at J, with 13 bases between. Germline loops: CDR1 SGHRS, CDR2 YFSETQ. The CDR3 totals 14 residues. Overall study findings and caveats: A classifier, a 13-signature model, separated ophthalmopathy from stable hyperthyroidism with more than 85% sensitivity and around 83% specificity. Most expanded thyroid clonotypes above 0.001 frequency also appeared in blood.

This clonotype was seen ten or more times. Its antigen is not identified. The sequenced template was RNA, covering the TCR beta CDR3 region. HTBI primers were used in a first-round RT-PCR, which preceded a second-round multiplex PCR. Each CDR3 protein gets one entry after TCRdb re-called the multiplex PCR reads with MiXCR. The data hold about 400,000 distinct CDR3 sequences, with approximately 15% observed a single time. Fresh peripheral blood, roughly 9.4 ml, was the PBMC source. This clonotype originated in a woman under 30 with stable Graves' hyperthyroidism. This chain connects TRBV5-1 to TRBJ2-7; weak D call: TRBD2 (6 bases). Source material: peripheral blood. CDR3 protein: CASSLDWGTSEQYF. The CDR3 DNA sequence: TGCGCCAGCAGCTTGGATTGGGGGACTTCCGAGCAGTACTTC.